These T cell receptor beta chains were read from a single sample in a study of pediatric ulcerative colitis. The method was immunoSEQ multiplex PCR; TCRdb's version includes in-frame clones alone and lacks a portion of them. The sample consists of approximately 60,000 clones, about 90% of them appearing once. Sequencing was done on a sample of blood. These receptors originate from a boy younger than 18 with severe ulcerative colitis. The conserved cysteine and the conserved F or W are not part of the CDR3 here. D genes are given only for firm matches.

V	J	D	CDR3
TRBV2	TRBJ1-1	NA	ASPGQNTEAF
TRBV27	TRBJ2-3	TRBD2	ASRLAGAGTDTQY
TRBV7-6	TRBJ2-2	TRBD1	ASSYPLGQGASGELF
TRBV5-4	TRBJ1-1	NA	ASSLADSEAF
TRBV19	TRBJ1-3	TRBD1	ASASGQGLYSSGNTIY
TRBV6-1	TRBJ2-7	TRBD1	ASSRTGNYEQY
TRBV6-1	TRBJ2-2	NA	ASSHLETGELF
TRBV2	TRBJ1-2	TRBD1	ASSESTGGWGYT
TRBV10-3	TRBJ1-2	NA	AISAWGPLYYGYT
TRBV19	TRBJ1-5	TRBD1	ASSLGQGNQPQH
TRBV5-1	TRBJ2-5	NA	ASSWHDRPFQETQY
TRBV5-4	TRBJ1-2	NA	ASGGEAQRYGYT
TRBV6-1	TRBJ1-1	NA	ASSEWGGQNTEAF
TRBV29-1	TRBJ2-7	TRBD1	SVESRTGTNEQY
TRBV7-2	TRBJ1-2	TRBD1	ASSFTRDRDSYGYT
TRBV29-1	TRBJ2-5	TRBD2	SVTFLAGAWLETQY
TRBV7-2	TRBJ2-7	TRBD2	ASSPIAGPEQY
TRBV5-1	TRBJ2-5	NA	ASSLGQSQETQY
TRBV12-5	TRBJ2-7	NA	ASGLVLPGVWNEQY
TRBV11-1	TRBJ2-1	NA	ASSFDGSYNEQF
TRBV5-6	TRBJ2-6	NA	ASRSGISGANVLT
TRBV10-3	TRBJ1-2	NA	ATTDRIMAGYT
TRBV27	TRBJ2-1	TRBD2	ASSLGAGGYNEQF
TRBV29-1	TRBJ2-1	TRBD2	SVEDRTSGRGEQF